The TCR beta chain described here comes from a study of blood T cells in healthy people across ages. Whole-study results and caveats: No one knew whether donors had CMV, which possibly confounded expanded clonotype changes.

Alongside a J-beta primer mix, a sample-barcoded 5' primer served in a second PCR lasting about 7 to 11 cycles. One entry per CDR3 protein results from TCRdb running MiXCR on the 5' RACE reads. The data hold 1,800,000 or so distinct CDR3 sequences, with approximately 39% observed a single time. Details on this clonotype: Its target is not known.

The length of the CDR3 is 16 residues. V gave up 3 bases and J gave up 1 base; unmatched junction bases: 6. The germline V gene has CDR1 DFQATT and CDR2 SNEGSKA (reference sequence). The TCR originated in a human donor in good health. The V call is TRBV20-1, the J call TRBJ2-5, with 12 bases lining up with TRBD2. Sequenced material: blood. CDR3 DNA: TGCAGTGCTAGCCCCCTACTAGCGGGGGGCCAAGAGACCCAGTACTTC. It encodes CSASPLLAGGQETQYF.